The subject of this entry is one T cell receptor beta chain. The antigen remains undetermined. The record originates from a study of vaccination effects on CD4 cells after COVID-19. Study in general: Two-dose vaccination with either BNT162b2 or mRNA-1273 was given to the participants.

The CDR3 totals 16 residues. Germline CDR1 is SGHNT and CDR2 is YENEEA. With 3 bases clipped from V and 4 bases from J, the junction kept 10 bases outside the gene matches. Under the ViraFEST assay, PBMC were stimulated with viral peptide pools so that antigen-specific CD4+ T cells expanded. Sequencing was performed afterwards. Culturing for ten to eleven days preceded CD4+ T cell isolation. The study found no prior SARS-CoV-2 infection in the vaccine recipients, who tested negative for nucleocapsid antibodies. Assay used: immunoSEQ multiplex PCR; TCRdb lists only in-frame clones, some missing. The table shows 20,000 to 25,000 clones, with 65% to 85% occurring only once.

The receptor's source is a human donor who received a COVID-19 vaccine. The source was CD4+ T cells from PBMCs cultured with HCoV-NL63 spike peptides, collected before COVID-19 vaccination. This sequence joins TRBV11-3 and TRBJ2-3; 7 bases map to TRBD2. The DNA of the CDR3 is TGTGCCAGCAGCTTGGGCCTCGCGGGAGTCTCAGATACGCAGTATTTT. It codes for CASSLGLAGVSDTQYF.